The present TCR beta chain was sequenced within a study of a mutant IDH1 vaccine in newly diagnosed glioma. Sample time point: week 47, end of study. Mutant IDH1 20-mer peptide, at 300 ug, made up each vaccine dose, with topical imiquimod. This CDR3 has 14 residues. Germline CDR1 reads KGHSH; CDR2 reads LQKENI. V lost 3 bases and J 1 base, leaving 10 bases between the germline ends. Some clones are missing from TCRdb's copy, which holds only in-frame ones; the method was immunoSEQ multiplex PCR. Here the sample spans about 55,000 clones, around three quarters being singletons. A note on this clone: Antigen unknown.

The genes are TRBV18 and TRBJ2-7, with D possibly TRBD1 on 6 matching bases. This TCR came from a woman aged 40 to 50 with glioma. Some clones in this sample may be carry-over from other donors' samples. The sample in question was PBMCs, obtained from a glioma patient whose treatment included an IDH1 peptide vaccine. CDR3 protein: CASSPYRDSYEQYF. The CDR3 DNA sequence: TGTGCCAGCTCACCTTACAGGGATTCCTACGAGCAGTACTTC.